This TCR beta chain is from a study of T-cell memory formation after mild COVID-19. The CDR3 has 15 residues. Trimming cost V 5 bases and J 4 bases; bases outside gene matches: 5. CDR1 DFQATT and CDR2 SNEGSKA come from the germline V gene (reference sequence). From the 5' RACE reads, TCRdb called clonotypes with MiXCR, one entry per CDR3 protein. Of 110,000 or so distinct CDR3 sequences listed, roughly a sixth are singletons. This sequence was found in a man aged 18 to 29 who had mild COVID-19 (a few samples of this study predate the infection). Cell type and time point are not known. The chain uses TRBV20-1 and TRBJ2-3; TRBD2 matches at 14 bases. Input material: PBMCs or a T cell subset sorted from them (not recorded which). The CDR3 DNA follows: TGCAGTGCTTTCAAGACTAGCGGGGGGGCAGATACGCAGTATTTT. This sequence encodes CSAFKTSGGADTQYF.